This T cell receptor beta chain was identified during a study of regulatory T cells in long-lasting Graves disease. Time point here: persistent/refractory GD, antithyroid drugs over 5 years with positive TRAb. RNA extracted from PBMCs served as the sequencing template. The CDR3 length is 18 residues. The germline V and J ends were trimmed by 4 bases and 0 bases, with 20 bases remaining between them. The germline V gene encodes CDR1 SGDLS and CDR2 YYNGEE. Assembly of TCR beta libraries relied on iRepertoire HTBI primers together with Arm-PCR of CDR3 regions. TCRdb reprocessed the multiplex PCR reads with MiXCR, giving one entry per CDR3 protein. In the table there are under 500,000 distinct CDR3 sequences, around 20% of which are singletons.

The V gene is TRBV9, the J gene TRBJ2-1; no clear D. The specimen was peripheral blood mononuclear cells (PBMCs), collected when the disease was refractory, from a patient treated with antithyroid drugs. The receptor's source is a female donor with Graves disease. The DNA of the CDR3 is TGTGCCAGCAGCTCCCCCCTCCGGAGCTCTCGCTCCTACAATGAGCAGTTCTTC. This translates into CASSSPLRSSRSYNEQFF.